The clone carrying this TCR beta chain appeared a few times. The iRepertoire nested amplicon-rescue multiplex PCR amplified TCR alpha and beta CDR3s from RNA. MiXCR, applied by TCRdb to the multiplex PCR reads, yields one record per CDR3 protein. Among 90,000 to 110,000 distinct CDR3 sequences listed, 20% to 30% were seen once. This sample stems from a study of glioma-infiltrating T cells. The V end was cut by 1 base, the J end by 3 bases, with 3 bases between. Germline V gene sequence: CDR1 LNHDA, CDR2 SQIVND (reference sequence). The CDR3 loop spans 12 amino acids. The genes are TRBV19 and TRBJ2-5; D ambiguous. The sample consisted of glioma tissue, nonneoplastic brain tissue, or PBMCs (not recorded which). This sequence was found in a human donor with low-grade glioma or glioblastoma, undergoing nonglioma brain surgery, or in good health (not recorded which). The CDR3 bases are TGTGCCAGTAGTATAGCCAAAGAGACCCAGTACTTC. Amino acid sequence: CASSIAKETQYF.